One and the same sample provided the 18 T cell receptor beta chains below, sequenced in a study of cytomegalovirus exposure and HLA in healthy donors. Primers for the PCR totalled 60 Vbeta and 13 Jbeta. Assay used: immunoSEQ multiplex PCR; TCRdb lists only in-frame clones, some missing. This table holds some 220,000 clones, 85% found once. Sample: PBMCs. The receptors originated from a girl aged 2 to 10 in good health and CMV-seronegative.

As for this clone: An end of the junction differs from the germline gene, which may be a read error. The V and J genes are TRBV6-1 and TRBJ2-7; 12 bases line up with TRBD2. Germline-derived CDR1 and CDR2 are MNHNS and SASEGT. The length of the CDR3 is 15 residues. CDR3 nucleotide sequence: TGTGCCGGCAGTGAGGGACTAGCGGGCGAGTACGAGCAGTACTTC. Translation gives CAGSEGLAGEYEQYF.

V usage is TRBV9 and J usage is TRBJ2-3; D not resolved. The CDR3 totals 15 residues. V lost 0 bases and J lost 5, with 13 bases in between. Germline CDR1 SGDLS, CDR2 YYNGEE. CDR3 amino acids: CASSVAPASGDTQYF. DNA of the CDR3: TGTGCCAGCAGCGTAGCACCAGCCTCAGGAGATACGCAGTATTTT.

Only a few counts were recorded for this clone. This specimen includes other DNA sequences encoding the same CDR3. V is TRBV9 and J is TRBJ2-1, with a weak D call TRBD1 (6 bases). V lost 2 bases to trimming and J lost 4 bases, with 7 bases between them. The CDR3 has 13 residues. CDR1 and CDR2 from the germline V gene are SGDLS and YYNGEE. The CDR3 DNA is TGTGCCAGCAGCGTCGGACAGTACAATGAGCAGTTCTTC. Translated, it gives CASSVGQYNEQFF. The complete variable domain, with remaining parts taken from reference TRBV9 and TRBJ2-1, reads DSGVTQTPKHLITATGQRVTLRCSPRSGDLSVYWYQQSLDQGLQFLIQYYNGEERAKGNILERFSAQQFPDLHSELNLSSLELGDSALYFCASSVGQYNEQFFGPGTRLTVL.

The CDR3 is CASSQDRGRGKKAFF. The CDR3 DNA sequence: TGTGCCAGCAGCCAAGATCGAGGTCGAGGGAAGAAAGCTTTCTTT. The rearrangement uses TRBV4-2 and TRBJ1-1, with D unclear. Trimming shortened V by 0 bases and J by 9 bases, and 17 bases separated the two germline ends. The CDR3 loop spans 15 amino acids. CDR1 and CDR2 (germline): LGHNA, YNFKEQ.

The chain links TRBV5-6 to TRBJ1-6; 7 nucleotides line up with TRBD1. The junction had 11 bases not matched to a gene; V was cut back by 4 bases and J by 7 bases. Germline values: CDR1 SGHDT, CDR2 YYEEEE. CDR3 length: 16 amino acids. This CDR3 is CASSPVSTGFNSPLHF. The CDR3, as DNA: TGTGCCAGCAGCCCCGTCTCGACAGGGTTCAATTCACCCCTCCACTTT.

The chain couples TRBV2 to TRBJ2-5; D call uncertain. This CDR3 has 13 residues. V dropped 8 bases and J dropped 0 bases, with 10 bases sitting between them. Germline CDR1 and CDR2: SNHLY and FYNNEI. This CDR3 is CASSKEYQETQYF. In DNA, the CDR3 is TGTGCCAGCTCCAAGGAGTACCAAGAGACCCAGTACTTC.

V is TRBV19 and J is TRBJ1-5, with D possibly TRBD1 on 5 matching bases. The length of the CDR3 is 16 residues. In germline, CDR1 is LNHDA, CDR2 SQIVND (reference sequence). Trimming left V 5 bases short and J 3 bases short, with 17 bases between. In DNA, the CDR3 is TGTGCCAGTAGTCCGAGGGAGGGGCGAATCAATCAGCCCCAGCATTTT. Its protein product is CASSPREGRINQPQHF. Complete variable domain (other parts from reference TRBV19 and TRBJ1-5): DGGITQSPKYLFRKEGQNVTLSCEQNLNHDAMYWYRQDPGQGLRLIYYSQIVNDFQKGDIAEGYSVSREKKESFPLTVTSAQKNPTAFYLCASSPREGRINQPQHFGDGTRLSIL.

The rearrangement uses TRBV13 and TRBJ2-4, with 9 bases that match TRBD1. The J segment lost 0 bases and the V segment lost 4 bases, leaving 4 bases of the junction unmatched. The germline CDR1 and CDR2 sequences are PRHDT and FYEKMQ (reference sequence). There are 16 residues in the CDR3. The CDR3 sequence is CASSSWTGVAKNIQYF. The CDR3 DNA sequence: TGTGCCAGCAGCTCCTGGACAGGGGTAGCCAAAAACATTCAGTACTTC. Complete variable domain (other parts from reference TRBV13 and TRBJ2-4): AAGVIQSPRHLIKEKRETATLKCYPIPRHDTVYWYQQGPGQDPQFLISFYEKMQSDKGSIPDRFSAQQFSDYHSELNMSSLELGDSALYFCASSSWTGVAKNIQYFGAGTRLSVL.

The rearrangement links TRBV5-6 to TRBJ2-1, with D unresolved. Germline CDR1 and CDR2: SGHDT and YYEEEE. V was cut by 0 bases and J by 6 bases, with 10 bases left in between. This CDR3 region has 14 residues. In DNA form, the CDR3 reads TGTGCCAGCAGCTTGGGCTGGGCCCGCAATGAGCAGTTCTTC. Translating it yields CASSLGWARNEQFF.

This clone was picked up a small number of times. The chain carries TRBV27 and TRBJ2-7; TRBD2 might be the D (7 bases). This CDR3 region has 14 residues. CDR1 MNHEY and CDR2 SMNVEV come from the germline V gene (reference sequence). Trimming took 3 bases from V and 1 from J, leaving 10 bases between them. The CDR3 loop is CASSFRGASYEQYF. The CDR3 DNA reads TGTGCCAGCAGTTTTCGGGGGGCATCCTACGAGCAGTACTTC.

The chain carries TRBV7-2 and TRBJ1-3, with D unresolved. CDR1 SGHTA and CDR2 FQGNSA come from the germline V gene. V was shortened by 0 bases and J by 1 base, with 10 bases between the two germline ends. The CDR3 contains 16 residues. For the CDR3, the DNA is TGTGCCAGCAGCTTAGCGCGGGGATCTTCTGGAAACACCATATATTTT. This codes for CASSLARGSSGNTIYF.

This chain uses TRBV15 with TRBJ2-1; tentative D call: TRBD1 (6 bases). The CDR3 covers 15 residues. Trimming removed 8 bases at V and 4 bases at J, with 18 bases between. CDR1 is LNHNV and CDR2 is YYDKDF in the germline V gene (reference sequence). CDR3 region: CATDSRDRLYNEQFF. The CDR3 region has the DNA TGTGCCACCGATTCCCGAGACAGGCTTTACAATGAGCAGTTCTTC.

This sequence joins TRBV7-9 and TRBJ1-2, with a possible D match to TRBD1 (6 bases). CDR3 size: 13 residues. Germline CDR1 and CDR2: SEHNR and FQNEAQ (reference sequence). The V and J ends lost 2 bases and 7 bases respectively, with 11 bases between them. The CDR3 spells CASSLTGSGGYTF. CDR3 sequence (DNA): TGTGCCAGCAGCTTAACAGGGTCGGGTGGCTACACCTTC.

The chain uses TRBV30 and TRBJ2-2, with D tentatively TRBD1 (5 bases). Germline assignment: CDR1 GTSNPN and CDR2 SVGIG (reference sequence). There are 14 residues in the CDR3. V lost 0 bases, J lost 6 bases, and 11 bases lay in between. CDR3 sequence reads: CAWSVQAGSGELFF. The CDR3 DNA reads TGTGCCTGGAGTGTACAGGCAGGATCCGGGGAGCTGTTTTTT.

V and J are TRBV9 and TRBJ2-7; 7 bases align to TRBD2. J lost 7 bases, V lost 3 bases, and 10 bases had no gene match. Germline V gene data show CDR1 as SGDLS and CDR2 as YYNGEE. CDR3 length: 14 amino acids. CDR3: CASSAWGGDLEQYF. DNA of the CDR3: TGTGCCAGCAGCGCCTGGGGGGGGGACCTGGAGCAGTACTTC.

The chain is built from TRBV7-7 and TRBJ2-1; 9 positions match TRBD2. CDR1 is SSHAT, CDR2 FNYEAQ, per germline (reference sequence). The CDR3 extends over 17 amino acids. V gave up 1 base and J gave up 1 base; unmatched junction bases: 5. The CDR3 DNA is TGTGCCAGCAGCTTAGGGGGACTAGCTGGGTCCTACAATGAGCAGTTCTTC. Residues: CASSLGGLAGSYNEQFF.

This rearrangement joins TRBV25-1 to TRBJ2-1; weak D call: TRBD2 (6 bases). The CDR3 loop spans 14 amino acids. Germline lookup yields CDR1 MGHDK and CDR2 SYGVNS. Trimming left V 10 bases short and J 1 base short, with 14 bases between. The chain's CDR3 is CAIPLASSYNEQFF. The DNA of the CDR3 is TGTGCCATCCCCCTAGCGAGTTCCTACAATGAGCAGTTCTTC.

This sequence joins TRBV7-7 and TRBJ2-1; 12 bases fit TRBD2. The CDR3 loop spans 19 amino acids. Losses at the gene ends were 5 bases for V and 5 bases for J; bases not matched to a gene: 16. Germline V gene sequence: CDR1 SSHAT, CDR2 FNYEAQ (reference sequence). CDR3 sequence: CASSLRTPSTSGRNNEQFF. The CDR3, as DNA: TGTGCCAGCAGCCTTAGGACCCCCTCAACTAGCGGGAGGAACAATGAGCAGTTCTTC.